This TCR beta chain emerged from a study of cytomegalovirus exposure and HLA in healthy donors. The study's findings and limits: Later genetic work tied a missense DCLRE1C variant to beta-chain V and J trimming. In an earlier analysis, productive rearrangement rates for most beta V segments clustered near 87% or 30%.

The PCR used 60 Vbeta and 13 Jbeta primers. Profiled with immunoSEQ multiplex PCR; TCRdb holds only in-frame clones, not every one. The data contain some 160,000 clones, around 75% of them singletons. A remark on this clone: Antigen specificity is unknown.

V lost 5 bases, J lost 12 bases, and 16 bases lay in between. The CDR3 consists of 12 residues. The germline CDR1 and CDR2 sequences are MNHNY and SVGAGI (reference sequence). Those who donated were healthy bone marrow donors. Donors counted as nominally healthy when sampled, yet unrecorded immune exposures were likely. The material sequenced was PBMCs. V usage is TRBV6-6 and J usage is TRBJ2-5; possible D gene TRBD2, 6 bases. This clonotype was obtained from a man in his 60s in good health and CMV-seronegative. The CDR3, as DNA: TGTGCCAGCAGTCCCCCGGGAGAAGGGGAGTACTTC. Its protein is CASSPPGEGEYF.